Sequencing of this T cell receptor beta chain was carried out in a study of control samples from healthy donors and cancer patients. Germline V CDR1 and CDR2: MNHNY, SVGAGI (reference sequence). V lost 5 bases and J 5 bases, leaving 12 bases between the germline ends. The CDR3 has 13 amino acids. Using immunoSEQ multiplex PCR, the repertoire was profiled, and TCRdb retains in-frame clones only, with some absent. Here the sample spans under 150,000 clones, about 95% being singletons. The J gene is TRBJ2-5, the V gene TRBV6-6, with a weak D call TRBD1 (5 bases). The sequenced material came from blood. The clonotype comes from a young man in good health. CDR3 DNA sequence: TGTGCCAGCAGTCTAGGGGTAGGCGAGACCCAGTACTTC. This translates into CASSLGVGETQYF.